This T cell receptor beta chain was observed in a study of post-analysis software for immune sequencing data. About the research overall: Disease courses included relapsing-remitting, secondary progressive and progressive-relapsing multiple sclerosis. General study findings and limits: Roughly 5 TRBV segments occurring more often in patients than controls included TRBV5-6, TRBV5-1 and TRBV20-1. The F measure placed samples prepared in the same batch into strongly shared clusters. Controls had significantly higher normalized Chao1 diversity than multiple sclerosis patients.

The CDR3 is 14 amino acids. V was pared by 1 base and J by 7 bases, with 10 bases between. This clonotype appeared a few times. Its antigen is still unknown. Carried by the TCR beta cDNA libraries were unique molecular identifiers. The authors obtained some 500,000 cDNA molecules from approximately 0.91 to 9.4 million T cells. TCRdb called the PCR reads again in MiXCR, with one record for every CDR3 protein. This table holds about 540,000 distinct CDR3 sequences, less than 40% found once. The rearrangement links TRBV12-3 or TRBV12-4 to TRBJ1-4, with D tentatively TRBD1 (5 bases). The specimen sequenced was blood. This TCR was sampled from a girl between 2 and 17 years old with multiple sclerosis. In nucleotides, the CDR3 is TGTGCCAGCAGTTTAGGGGCAGGGATTGAAAAACTGTTTTTT. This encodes CASSLGAGIEKLFF.